This TCR beta chain comes out of a study of CD8+ T cells in alopecia areata. Study-wide background: Treated patients received oral tofacitinib, 5 to 10 mg twice daily.

Extraction and reverse transcription of RNA yielded cDNA as the sequencing template. The repertoire was sequenced with immunoSEQ multiplex PCR; TCRdb's copy has only in-frame clones and lacks some. The sample has a few hundred thousand clones; 35% to 40% are singletons. Noted treatment: oral pan-JAK inhibitor, 5-10 mg twice daily. There are a few counts of this clone. With V trimmed by 6 bases and J by 0 bases, 5 bases remained unmatched. Germline CDR1 and CDR2: SGHTA and FQGNSA. The CDR3 is 15 amino acids. This specimen consisted of CD4+ T cells sorted from blood, obtained at approximately week 30, from a patient treated with tofacitinib. This sequence originates from a human donor with alopecia areata. The V and J genes are TRBV7-2 and TRBJ2-1, with 7 bases lining up with TRBD2. CDR3 region: CASRGRGTSYNEQFF. The CDR3 DNA reads TGTGCCAGCAGAGGGCGGGGGACCTCCTACAATGAGCAGTTCTTC.